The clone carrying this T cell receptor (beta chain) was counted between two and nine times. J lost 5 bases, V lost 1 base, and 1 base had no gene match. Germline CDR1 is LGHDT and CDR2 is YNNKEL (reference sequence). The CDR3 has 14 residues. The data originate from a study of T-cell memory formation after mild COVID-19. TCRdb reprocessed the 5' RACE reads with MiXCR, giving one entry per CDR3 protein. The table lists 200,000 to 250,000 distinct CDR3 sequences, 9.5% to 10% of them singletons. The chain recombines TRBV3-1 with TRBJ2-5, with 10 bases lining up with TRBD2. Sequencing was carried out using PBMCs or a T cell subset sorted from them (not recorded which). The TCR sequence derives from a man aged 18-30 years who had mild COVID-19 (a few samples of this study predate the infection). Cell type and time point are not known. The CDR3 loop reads CASSQVLAGETQYF. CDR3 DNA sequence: TGTGCCAGCAGCCAAGTACTAGCGGGGGAGACCCAGTACTTC.